The clone carrying this T cell receptor (beta chain) was recorded a few times. Antigen specificity is unknown. This record comes from a study of cytomegalovirus exposure and HLA in healthy donors. About the study: Within the Caucasian-associated ancestry cluster were about 81% of the approximately 400 genotyped donors.

V lost 5 bases and J 13 bases, leaving 23 bases between the germline ends. From germline, CDR1 is MNHEY and CDR2 SVGAGI. The CDR3 runs to 15 residues. This PCR relied on a set of 60 Vbeta primers and 13 Jbeta primers. Method: immunoSEQ multiplex PCR; TCRdb's copy keeps in-frame clones and lacks some. The sample gives more than 90,000 clones, about 76% of which show up once; 6.5% to 8.5% is in the top ten. Study-level results: Later on, an analysis found that several of the most significant clusters appeared to be linked to common viral pathogens, which included parvovirus B19. Equally common other TCR beta chains were less clonally expanded than HLA-associated ones, a later analysis found.

The TCR originated in a human donor in good health. The sequenced sample was PBMCs. The genes are TRBV6-5 and TRBJ2-2; possible D gene TRBD1, 5 bases. CDR3 sequence reads: CASSATTGLRGGLFF. CDR3 DNA sequence: TGTGCCAGCAGTGCGACCACCGGCCTAAGGGGCGGGCTGTTTTTT.